Shown below are 26 T cell receptor beta chains from a single sample sequenced in a study of beta chain features in type 1 diabetes. Their cognate antigens are unknown. General study findings and limits: A moderate, significant TCRB CDR3 shortening appeared in type 1 diabetes across four CD4+ subsets.

Isolated RNA was reverse transcribed in full, so expressed TCRB transcripts were sequenced. Clones were read by immunoSEQ multiplex PCR, and TCRdb kept only the in-frame ones, dropping some. The table has under 850,000 clones, 10% to 15% seen once; the top ten hold 0.022%. Sample: naive CD4+ T cells from blood. The receptor set was obtained from a man between 18 and 29 years old with type 1 diabetes.

The table lists this clone with a few counts. V usage is TRBV28 and J usage is TRBJ2-7; 9 bases agree with TRBD1. Germline V CDR1 and CDR2: MDHEN, SYDVKM. Trimming at V came to 2 bases and at J to 6 bases, leaving 11 bases not matched to a gene. CDR3 length equals 16 residues. Written as DNA, the CDR3 is TGTGCCAGCAGTTTAGCGGGACAGGGTTCTCTTTGCGAGCAGTACTTC. As protein: CASSLAGQGSLCEQYF.

The chain couples TRBV11-3 to TRBJ2-1; possible D gene TRBD2, 5 bases. CDR1 and CDR2 from the germline V gene are SGHNT and YENEEA. The germline V and J ends were trimmed by 6 bases and 9 bases, with 12 bases remaining between them. There are 12 residues in the CDR3. CDR3 DNA: TGTGCCAGCAGGTTTACGGGGAGTGAGCAGTTCTTC. It encodes CASRFTGSEQFF.

This clone was seen only a few times. J is TRBJ2-7 and V is TRBV9; a weak D match, TRBD2 (6 bases). V lost 4 bases to trimming and J lost 5 bases, with 13 bases between them. Germline CDR1 and CDR2: SGDLS and YYNGEE. The CDR3 runs 13 residues. The CDR3 nucleotides read TGTGCCAGCAGCCTTACTAGCTTAGACGAGCAGTACTTC. Translation: CASSLTSLDEQYF.

The rearrangement uses TRBV19 and TRBJ1-6, with D unresolved. V dropped 0 bases and J dropped 8 bases, with 11 bases sitting between them. Germline-derived CDR1 and CDR2 are LNHDA and SQIVND (reference sequence). This CDR3 region has 15 residues. The CDR3 region has the DNA TGTGCCAGTAGTATAGACACCGACCACTATTCACCCCTCCACTTT. As protein: CASSIDTDHYSPLHF. The entire variable domain, with the rest obtained from reference TRBV19 and TRBJ1-6, is as follows: DGGITQSPKYLFRKEGQNVTLSCEQNLNHDAMYWYRQDPGQGLRLIYYSQIVNDFQKGDIAEGYSVSREKKESFPLTVTSAQKNPTAFYLCASSIDTDHYSPLHFGNGTRLTVT.

The chain has TRBV6-1 and TRBJ1-2, with a tentative D call TRBD1 (5 bases). CDR1 and CDR2 (germline): MNHNS, SASEGT. V lost 2 bases and J 4 bases, leaving 8 bases between the germline ends. The CDR3 runs to 13 residues. The CDR3 spells CASSEWGLYGYTF. The DNA for the CDR3 is TGTGCCAGCAGTGAATGGGGCCTCTATGGCTACACCTTC.

This chain connects TRBV7-2 to TRBJ2-1; tentatively, D is TRBD1 (7 bases). Germline V gene data show CDR1 as SGHTA and CDR2 as FQGNSA. The CDR3 is made up of 16 amino acids. The V and J ends lost 5 bases and 0 bases respectively, with 14 bases between them. CDR3 sequence reads: CASSGGGKSSYNEQFF. The DNA of the CDR3 is TGTGCCAGCAGCGGAGGGGGCAAGAGCTCCTACAATGAGCAGTTCTTC.

A few counts support this clone. The sample holds other DNA sequences that translate to the same CDR3. The chain joins TRBV30 to TRBJ2-7; D remains ambiguous. V gave up 3 bases and J gave up 3 bases, with 6 bases separating them. CDR1 is GTSNPN and CDR2 is SVGIG in the germline V gene (reference sequence). The CDR3 length is 11 residues. DNA for the CDR3: TGTGCCTGGAGCGGCAGCTACGAGCAGTACTTC. It specifies CAWSGSYEQYF.

This clone was observed a few times. The V gene is TRBV5-1, the J gene TRBJ2-7; 8 bases align to TRBD2. Per germline, CDR1 SGHRS and CDR2 YFSETQ. Germline trimming cut 3 bases from V and 0 bases from J; bases unmatched to any gene: 5. This CDR3 contains 15 residues. The CDR3 DNA sequence: TGCGCCAGCAGCTGGGCCGGGACTAGCTCCTACGAGCAGTACTTC. Its protein is CASSWAGTSSYEQYF. The full variable domain, with the rest looked up from reference TRBV5-1 and TRBJ2-7, is KAGVTQTPRYLIKTRGQQVTLSCSPISGHRSVSWYQQTPGQGLQFLFEYFSETQRNKGNFPGRFSGRQFSNSRSEMNVSTLELGDSALYLCASSWAGTSSYEQYFGPGTRLTVT.

This clone showed up just a few times. V is TRBV30 and J is TRBJ1-6; D is undetermined. V was cut by 2 bases and J by 7 bases, with 9 bases left in between. CDR3 length: 13 amino acids. Germline V gives CDR1 GTSNPN, CDR2 SVGIG (reference sequence). CDR3 DNA: TGTGCCTGGAGTTTCCCCTTGAATTCACCCCTCCACTTT. Amino acid sequence: CAWSFPLNSPLHF.

The chain recombines TRBV5-1 with TRBJ2-3; D possibly corresponds to TRBD2 (6 bases). Germline V gives CDR1 SGHRS, CDR2 YFSETQ. The V end lost 0 bases, the J end lost 4 bases, and 12 bases lay between the germline ends. This CDR3 has 15 residues. CDR3 nucleotides: TGCGCCAGCAGCTTGGGCGGGGTCTCGGCAGATACGCAGTATTTT. Translation: CASSLGGVSADTQYF.

This clone is a singleton in its sample. J is TRBJ2-1 and V is TRBV2, with D perhaps TRBD2 (5 bases). The CDR3 totals 14 residues. The V end was cut by 7 bases, the J end by 9 bases, with 19 bases between. Germline values: CDR1 SNHLY, CDR2 FYNNEI. The DNA of the CDR3 is TGTGCCAGCACCCCGGGAAGAGCGCGGGTTGAGCAGTTCTTC. This sequence encodes CASTPGRARVEQFF.

The sample holds a few counts of this clone. J is TRBJ2-1 and V is TRBV9, with 10 bases lining up with TRBD1. This CDR3 region has 15 residues. CDR1 is SGDLS and CDR2 is YYNGEE in the germline V gene. The V and J ends lost 0 bases and 6 bases, in that order; junction bases with no gene match: 3. CDR3 in DNA: TGTGCCAGCAGCGTAGGGACAGGGGGGACCAATGAGCAGTTCTTC. Residues: CASSVGTGGTNEQFF.

The rearrangement uses TRBV2 and TRBJ1-2; D not certain. In germline, CDR1 is SNHLY, CDR2 FYNNEI. Trimming removed 3 bases at V and 7 bases at J, with 18 bases between. There are 15 residues in the CDR3. The CDR3 region has the DNA TGTGCCAGCAGTGAGGAAGGCTTCCTGGCTCGTGGCTACACCTTC. Translating gives CASSEEGFLARGYTF.

The CDR3 region is CASSSSQGSRQYF. The CDR3 region has the DNA TGTGCCAGCAGCTCATCTCAAGGGTCGCGGCAGTACTTC. This sequence joins TRBV7-9 and TRBJ2-7; D call uncertain. Trimming stripped 4 bases from V and 9 bases from J, with 16 bases between. CDR1 and CDR2 from the germline V gene are SEHNR and FQNEAQ (reference sequence). The CDR3 contains 13 residues.

This chain connects TRBV7-6 to TRBJ2-7, with 9 bases identical to TRBD1. The junction had 2 bases not matched to a gene; V was cut back by 2 bases and J by 6 bases. This CDR3 is 13 amino acids long. Germline V lookup: CDR1 SGHVS, CDR2 FNYEAQ. The CDR3 nucleotides are TGTGCCAGCAGCTTATGGGACAGGGCCGAGCAGTACTTC. This codes for CASSLWDRAEQYF.

V and J are TRBV6-5 and TRBJ1-1; D gene uncertain. Germline V lookup: CDR1 MNHEY, CDR2 SVGAGI. Trimming pared 2 bases from V and 5 bases from J, leaving 9 bases between. The CDR3 extends over 13 amino acids. CDR3 loop: CASSYPGRTEAFF. The CDR3 DNA sequence: TGTGCCAGCAGTTACCCCGGCCGGACTGAAGCTTTCTTT.

A few counts support this clone. This CDR3 is also generated by other DNA sequences in the sample. The rearrangement joins TRBV30 to TRBJ1-5; unclear D gene. CDR3 length: 13 residues. Germline V gene lookup returns CDR1 GTSNPN and CDR2 SVGIG (reference sequence). V gave up 5 bases and J gave up 0 bases, with 8 bases separating them. CDR3 residues: CAWSLDSNQPQHF. CDR3 nucleotides: TGTGCCTGGTCCCTTGATAGCAATCAGCCCCAGCATTTT.

The CDR3: CASSLKDGTEAFF. The CDR3 DNA follows: TGTGCCAGCAGTCTTAAGGACGGCACTGAAGCTTTCTTT. J is TRBJ1-1 and V is TRBV2; D gene unclear. The CDR3 extends over 13 amino acids. V was clipped by 5 bases and J by 4 bases, with 11 bases between them. Looked up from germline, CDR1 is SNHLY and CDR2 is FYNNEI.

The CDR3 loop reads CATTPGFPVRYGYTF. CDR3 DNA sequence: TGTGCCACCACCCCCGGGTTCCCGGTTCGGTATGGCTACACCTTC. This chain connects TRBV2 to TRBJ1-2; D uncertain. Looked up from germline, CDR1 is SNHLY and CDR2 is FYNNEI. The germline V and J ends were trimmed by 10 bases and 5 bases, with 23 bases remaining between them. CDR3 length: 15 residues.

The J gene is TRBJ2-3, the V gene TRBV9, with D tentatively TRBD2 (6 bases). The germline V and J ends were trimmed by 3 bases and 0 bases, with 11 bases remaining between them. The germline CDR1 and CDR2 sequences are SGDLS and YYNGEE. The CDR3 covers 15 residues. CDR3 DNA: TGTGCCAGCAGCGCCGTGGGGGGTAGCACAGATACGCAGTATTTT. It translates to CASSAVGGSTDTQYF.

The genes are TRBV27 and TRBJ2-1, with TRBD1 matching over 9 bases. The V gene end was trimmed by 2 bases and the J gene end by 5 bases; junction bases not matched to a gene: 7. The CDR3 runs 16 residues. Germline V CDR1 and CDR2: MNHEY, SMNVEV (reference sequence). The CDR3 DNA sequence: TGTGCCAGCAGTTTAACGCCGGGACAGGGACACAATGAGCAGTTCTTC. Residues: CASSLTPGQGHNEQFF.

This clone appeared a few times. The CDR3, as DNA: TGCGCCAGCAGACCCTCGGGGGATGGAGTAGTCCTCCACTTT. It specifies CASRPSGDGVVLHF. J is TRBJ1-6 and V is TRBV4-1; D is possibly TRBD1 (5 bases). V lost 6 bases and J 15 bases, leaving 21 bases between the germline ends. The CDR3 sequence is 14 residues long. Germline V gene data show CDR1 as MGHRA and CDR2 as YSYEKL.

This rearrangement joins TRBV30 to TRBJ2-1; tentative D call: TRBD2 (6 bases). The V gene lost 6 bases and the J gene lost 0 bases, with 12 bases spanning the gap. The CDR3 has 14 residues. CDR1 GTSNPN and CDR2 SVGIG come from the germline V gene (reference sequence). CDR3 region: CACRPDYSYNEQFF. The CDR3 DNA follows: TGTGCCTGCCGCCCGGACTACTCCTACAATGAGCAGTTCTTC.

This clone was counted only a few times. The rearrangement uses TRBV10-3 and TRBJ2-7, with a possible D match to TRBD1 (5 bases). V was cut by 4 bases and J by 1 base, with 11 bases left in between. Per germline, CDR1 ENHRY and CDR2 SYGVKD. This CDR3 is 14 amino acids long. DNA of the CDR3: TGTGCCATCAGTGGCAAGGGGAAATCCTACGAGCAGTACTTC. Translation: CAISGKGKSYEQYF.

This clone was observed a few times. The rearrangement joins TRBV6-6 to TRBJ2-7; D perhaps matches TRBD2 (6 bases). Germline V lookup: CDR1 MNHNY, CDR2 SVGAGI (reference sequence). Trimming stripped 4 bases from V and 6 bases from J, with 19 bases between. This CDR3 comprises 15 residues. The CDR3 sequence: CASSFRVGGAFEQYF. CDR3 in DNA: TGTGCCAGCAGTTTTCGGGTGGGGGGAGCCTTCGAGCAGTACTTC.

This clone was counted only a few times. J is TRBJ1-4 and V is TRBV4-1; D gene ambiguous. CDR1 MGHRA and CDR2 YSYEKL come from the germline V gene. V gave up 3 bases and J gave up 0 bases, with 2 bases separating them. The length of the CDR3 is 13 residues. In DNA form, the CDR3 reads TGCGCCAGCAGCCAGGCAACTAATGAAAAACTGTTTTTT. Translation: CASSQATNEKLFF.